The rows below give T cell receptor beta chains drawn from one sample of a study of blood T cell repertoires in COVID-19. TCRdb's table, derived via immunoSEQ multiplex PCR, lists solely in-frame clones and lacks some. Here the sample spans 200,000 to 250,000 clones, almost 85% being singletons. Sequencing was done on a sample of PBMCs or T cells enriched from blood (not recorded which). Every receptor here comes from a woman aged 50 to 60 with acute COVID-19. Each CDR3 is given with its conserved first and last residue. D genes are given only for firm matches. Size is omitted from some rows. Given values are once, few, many or a class for expanded clones.

TRBV28	.	TRBJ2-5	.	CASSPPGQQETQYF	TGTGCCAGCAGTCCGCCGGGACAACAAGAGACCCAGTACTTC
TRBV5-8	TRBD1	TRBJ2-1	.	CASSSPGTGYNEQFF	TGTGCCAGCAGCTCTCCCGGGACAGGGTACAATGAGCAGTTCTTC
TRBV7-8	TRBD1	TRBJ1-2	.	CASSLGQDYGYTF	TGTGCCAGCAGCTTGGGACAGGACTATGGCTACACCTTC
TRBV5-8	.	TRBJ1-1	.	CASSFQGNPEAFF	TGTGCCAGCAGCTTCCAGGGGAACCCTGAAGCTTTCTTT
TRBV30	.	TRBJ2-1	.	CAWSGAGSSYNEQFF	TGTGCCTGGAGTGGGGCCGGGAGCTCCTACAATGAGCAGTTCTTC
TRBV19	.	TRBJ2-7	.	CASSIGQGTAYEQYF	TGTGCCAGTAGTATAGGCCAGGGGACCGCCTACGAGCAGTACTTC
TRBV7-7	TRBD2	TRBJ2-1	.	CASSLETSGGDEQFF	TGTGCCAGCAGCTTAGAGACTAGCGGGGGGGATGAGCAGTTCTTC
TRBV7-2	.	TRBJ2-7	.	CASSLLGGPPYEQYF	TGTGCCAGCAGCTTATTGGGGGGGCCTCCCTACGAGCAGTACTTC
TRBV30	.	TRBJ1-2	.	CAWSDNDYGYTF	TGTGCCTGGAGTGACAACGACTATGGCTACACCTTC
TRBV7-2	.	TRBJ2-3	.	CASSVPRGDTQYF	TGTGCCAGCAGCGTCCCCCGGGGAGATACGCAGTATTTT
TRBV20-1	.	TRBJ1-1	.	CSVQWNTEAFF	TGCAGTGTCCAGTGGAACACTGAAGCTTTCTTT
TRBV11-2	TRBD1	TRBJ2-2	few	CASSSRDSLNTGELFF	TGTGCCAGCAGCTCGAGGGACAGCTTGAACACCGGGGAGCTGTTTTTT
TRBV9	.	TRBJ2-6	.	CASSVARRAPGANVLTF	TGTGCCAGCAGCGTAGCTCGCAGGGCTCCTGGGGCCAACGTCCTGACTTTC
TRBV7-2	.	TRBJ2-1	.	CASSFPGAYNEQFF	TGTGCCAGCAGCTTCCCCGGGGCCTACAATGAGCAGTTCTTC
TRBV5-1	.	TRBJ2-4	.	CASSLGQGIPNIQYF	TGCGCCAGCAGCTTGGGCCAGGGCATTCCCAACATTCAGTACTTC
TRBV12-5	.	TRBJ1-5	.	CASGLREQPQHF	TGTGCTAGTGGTTTGAGAGAGCAGCCCCAGCATTTT
TRBV25-1	TRBD1	TRBJ1-2	.	CASSEGWDRDSTMARTF	TGTGCCAGCAGTGAAGGGTGGGACAGAGATTCCACTATGGCTAGGACCTTC
TRBV12-5	.	TRBJ1-5	.	CASGLSPGAQHF	TGTGCTAGTGGTTTGTCCCCAGGGGCCCAGCATTTT
TRBV11-2	TRBD1	TRBJ1-6	.	CASSLWTGKESPLHF	TGTGCCAGCAGCCTTTGGACAGGGAAAGAATCACCCCTCCACTTT
TRBV2	TRBD1	TRBJ2-1	.	CASSMGQGEWNEQFF	TGTGCCAGCAGTATGGGACAGGGGGAGTGGAATGAGCAGTTCTTC
TRBV19	.	TRBJ1-4	.	CASSPLDGLELFF	TGTGCCAGTAGTCCACTGGACGGACTAGAACTGTTTTTT
TRBV7-9	.	TRBJ1-2	few	CASSLVRLEYGYTF	TGTGCCAGCAGCTTAGTGCGGTTAGAGTATGGCTACACCTTC
TRBV5-1	.	TRBJ1-6	.	CASSPTGTSPLHF	TGCGCCAGCAGCCCTACAGGGACTTCACCCCTCCACTTT
TRBV5-6	TRBD1	TRBJ1-6	.	CASSHDRGNSPLHF	TGTGCCAGCAGCCATGACAGGGGGAATTCACCCCTCCACTTT
TRBV9	.	TRBJ1-5	.	CASSVDGGSNQPQHF	TGTGCCAGCAGCGTAGACGGGGGGTCAAATCAGCCCCAGCATTTT
TRBV5-1	TRBD1	TRBJ1-2	.	CASSLGPGQGYGYTF	TGCGCCAGCAGCTTGGGCCCCGGACAGGGATATGGCTACACCTTC
TRBV15	TRBD2	TRBJ2-1	.	CATSRDRRGGGGDEQFF	TGTGCCACCAGCAGAGATCGTCGGGGCGGGGGTGGCGATGAGCAGTTCTTC
TRBV9	.	TRBJ1-6	.	CASSVEGDSISPLHF	TGTGCCAGCAGCGTAGAAGGGGACTCTATTTCACCCCTCCACTTT
TRBV6-5	.	TRBJ1-2	.	CASSYRSGKSYGYTF	TGTGCCAGCAGTTACCGATCAGGGAAGAGTTATGGCTACACCTTC
TRBV19	TRBD1	TRBJ1-1	.	CASSRTGLNTEAFF	TGTGCCAGTAGTAGGACAGGGTTGAACACTGAAGCTTTCTTT
TRBV7-9	TRBD1	TRBJ1-2	.	CASSLRTDRRYGYTF	TGTGCCAGCAGCTTACGGACGGACAGGCGGTATGGCTACACCTTC
TRBV10-2	.	TRBJ1-4	.	CASSDLQGNEKLFF	TGCGCCAGCAGTGATCTGCAGGGGAATGAAAAACTGTTTTTT
TRBV4-3	TRBD2	TRBJ2-3	.	CASSQDLSSGGAADTQYF	TGCGCCAGCAGCCAAGATCTTTCTAGCGGGGGGGCGGCAGATACGCAGTATTTT
TRBV30	TRBD1	TRBJ1-5	.	CAWSYPDRGHQPQHF	TGTGCCTGGAGTTACCCGGACAGGGGTCATCAGCCCCAGCATTTT
TRBV7-2	TRBD2	TRBJ2-3	.	CASSPQTGGDTQYF	TGTGCCAGCAGCCCGCAAACGGGGGGAGATACGCAGTATTTT
TRBV6-5	.	TRBJ2-1	.	CASSYDRYNEQFF	TGTGCCAGCAGTTACGACAGATACAATGAGCAGTTCTTC
TRBV7-2	.	TRBJ2-7	.	CASSPRARGSEQYF	TGTGCCAGCAGCCCCCGTGCGAGGGGGTCCGAGCAGTACTTC
TRBV5-1	.	TRBJ1-1	once	CASSPDGGKDTEAFF	TGCGCCAGCAGCCCGGATGGGGGGAAGGACACTGAAGCTTTCTTT
TRBV5-1	.	TRBJ1-3	.	CASSLEFAGTSGNTIYF	TGCGCCAGCAGCTTGGAGTTCGCGGGGACCTCTGGAAACACCATATATTTT
TRBV6-5	.	TRBJ1-6	.	CASSLRFDNSPLHF	TGTGCCAGCAGTTTGAGGTTTGATAATTCACCCCTCCACTTT
TRBV9	.	TRBJ1-3	once	CASSVADVYRSPGNTIYF	TGTGCCAGCAGCGTAGCGGATGTTTACAGGTCCCCTGGAAACACCATATATTTT
TRBV21-1	.	TRBJ1-2	.	CASSKAEAYGYTF	TGTGCCAGCAGCAAAGCTGAGGCCTATGGCTACACCTTC
TRBV5-4	TRBD1	TRBJ1-5	.	CASSLGTGTGNQPQHF	TGTGCCAGCAGCCTAGGGACAGGGACGGGCAATCAGCCCCAGCATTTT
TRBV5-6	TRBD2	TRBJ2-1	.	CASSFRTSWGNEQFF	TGTGCCAGCAGCTTCAGGACTAGCTGGGGCAATGAGCAGTTCTTC
TRBV6-1	.	TRBJ2-3	.	CASSERGGVDTQYF	TGTGCCAGCAGTGAGAGGGGGGGCGTAGATACGCAGTATTTT
TRBV7-9	.	TRBJ1-2	.	CASSRYAGDNYGYTF	TGTGCCAGCAGCCGTTACGCAGGGGACAACTATGGCTACACCTTC
TRBV30	.	TRBJ1-1	.	CAWSVRQARLNTEAFF	TGTGCCTGGAGTGTACGGCAGGCCCGGCTGAACACTGAAGCTTTCTTT
TRBV10-2	.	TRBJ1-5	.	CASSEGGARAQHF	TGCGCCAGCAGTGAAGGAGGCGCACGGGCCCAGCATTTT
TRBV3-1/TRBV3-2	.	TRBJ1-2	once	CASSQELGGPPANYGYTF	TGTGCCAGCAGCCAAGAGCTCGGGGGACCTCCCGCTAACTATGGCTACACCTTC
TRBV29-1	TRBD1	TRBJ1-1	.	CSADRGGGRSTEAFF	TGCAGCGCAGACAGGGGAGGGGGGCGATCCACTGAAGCTTTCTTT
TRBV3-1/TRBV3-2	.	TRBJ1-6	.	CASSQDRGSPLHF	TGTGCCAGCAGCCAAGATCGGGGATCACCCCTCCACTTT
TRBV7-2	TRBD1	TRBJ2-3	.	CASSSQGAGDTQYF	TGTGCCAGCAGCTCGCAGGGGGCGGGAGATACGCAGTATTTT
TRBV5-1	TRBD2	TRBJ2-1	.	CASSSGLVSVRNEQFF	TGCGCCAGCAGCTCTGGACTAGTTAGTGTCCGCAATGAGCAGTTCTTC
TRBV7-2	TRBD1	TRBJ1-3	.	CASSLNPTGAGNTIYF	TGTGCCAGCAGCCTGAACCCGACAGGGGCTGGAAACACCATATATTTT
TRBV6-5	TRBD1	TRBJ2-7	.	CASSFGTGEQYF	TGTGCCAGCAGTTTTGGGACAGGGGAGCAGTACTTC
TRBV5-1	TRBD1	TRBJ2-7	.	CASSGGGQGYSYEQYF	TGCGCCAGCAGCGGAGGGGGACAGGGGTACTCCTACGAGCAGTACTTC